A selection of T cell receptor beta chains follows, all from one sample in a study of cytomegalovirus exposure and HLA in healthy donors. Generated by immunoSEQ multiplex PCR, the TCRdb table keeps only in-frame clones and is missing some. The sample carries 180,000 or so clones, roughly 79% recorded once. The sample consisted of PBMCs. All receptors come from a woman in her thirties in good health and CMV-seropositive. Each CDR3 is given with its conserved first and last residue. Each record gives: CDR3 protein, CDR3 DNA, clone size, V gene, D gene, J gene. D genes are given only for firm matches. Rows may omit the clone size; those that give it use once, few, many or a size class.

CDR3aa: CASSPTVRSGNTIYF
CDR3nt: TGTGCCAGCTCACCGACAGTCCGCTCTGGAAACACCATATATTTT
abundance: .
v_gene: TRBV18
d_gene: .
j_gene: TRBJ1-3

CDR3aa: CASSPRGDQPQHF
CDR3nt: TGTGCCAGCAGCCCCAGGGGGGATCAGCCCCAGCATTTT
abundance: .
v_gene: TRBV7-2
d_gene: TRBD1
j_gene: TRBJ1-5

CDR3aa: CASSPTGGSLGTGELFF
CDR3nt: TGTGCCAGCAGCCCTACAGGGGGCAGTTTGGGCACCGGGGAGCTGTTTTTT
abundance: .
v_gene: TRBV7-7
d_gene: TRBD1
j_gene: TRBJ2-2

CDR3aa: CASTAPGWDYGYTF
CDR3nt: TGTGCCAGCACCGCCCCGGGGTGGGACTATGGCTACACCTTC
abundance: .
v_gene: TRBV19
d_gene: .
j_gene: TRBJ1-2

CDR3aa: CASSPPGLAGVSSYNEQFF
CDR3nt: TGTGCCAGCTCACCACCGGGACTAGCGGGAGTATCATCCTACAATGAGCAGTTCTTC
abundance: .
v_gene: TRBV18
d_gene: TRBD2
j_gene: TRBJ2-1

CDR3aa: CASSPFTVAGGPVDTQYF
CDR3nt: TGCGCCAGCAGCCCATTCACCGTAGCGGGGGGGCCTGTAGATACGCAGTATTTT
abundance: .
v_gene: TRBV4-1
d_gene: TRBD2
j_gene: TRBJ2-3

CDR3aa: CASSDSVTGVVTEAFF
CDR3nt: TGCGCCAGCAGCGACAGCGTTACAGGGGTCGTCACTGAAGCTTTCTTT
abundance: .
v_gene: TRBV4-3
d_gene: TRBD1
j_gene: TRBJ1-1

CDR3aa: CASSFSGSTVEQYF
CDR3nt: TGTGCCAGCAGCTTCAGCGGGAGTACGGTCGAGCAGTACTTC
abundance: .
v_gene: TRBV13
d_gene: TRBD2
j_gene: TRBJ2-7

CDR3aa: CASSLGQGGNTIYF
CDR3nt: TGTGCCAGCAGCTTGGGACAGGGTGGAAACACCATATATTTT
abundance: .
v_gene: TRBV5-7
d_gene: TRBD1
j_gene: TRBJ1-3

CDR3aa: CASSTGQGAYEQYF
CDR3nt: TGTGCCAGTAGTACCGGACAGGGGGCCTACGAGCAGTACTTC
abundance: .
v_gene: TRBV19
d_gene: TRBD1
j_gene: TRBJ2-7

CDR3aa: CASSEDSYNEQFF
CDR3nt: TGTGCCAGCAGTGAGGACAGTTACAATGAGCAGTTCTTC
abundance: .
v_gene: TRBV6-4
d_gene: .
j_gene: TRBJ2-1

CDR3aa: CASSPGLATSYNEQFF
CDR3nt: TGTGCCAGCAGCCCAGGACTAGCGACCTCCTACAATGAGCAGTTCTTC
abundance: .
v_gene: TRBV7-2
d_gene: TRBD2
j_gene: TRBJ2-1

CDR3aa: CATSHNVKTGLDWGYTF
CDR3nt: TGTGCCACCAGCCACAACGTAAAGACAGGGCTTGACTGGGGCTACACCTTC
abundance: .
v_gene: TRBV15
d_gene: TRBD1
j_gene: TRBJ1-2

CDR3aa: CASSVGQAYGYTF
CDR3nt: TGTGCCAGCAGTGTCGGACAGGCCTATGGCTACACCTTC
abundance: .
v_gene: TRBV27
d_gene: TRBD1
j_gene: TRBJ1-2

CDR3aa: CASSLPAHYGYTF
CDR3nt: TGTGCCAGCAGTCTACCAGCGCACTATGGCTACACCTTC
abundance: once
v_gene: TRBV28
d_gene: .
j_gene: TRBJ1-2

CDR3aa: CASSPTGLGDYGYTF
CDR3nt: TGTGCCAGCAGTCCTACAGGGTTAGGGGACTATGGCTACACCTTC
abundance: .
v_gene: TRBV6-5
d_gene: .
j_gene: TRBJ1-2

CDR3aa: CASSDRDRDYYNSPLHF
CDR3nt: TGTGCCAGCAGCGACCGGGACAGGGACTACTATAATTCACCCCTCCACTTT
abundance: few
v_gene: TRBV7-2
d_gene: TRBD1
j_gene: TRBJ1-6

CDR3aa: CASSLSLAGLVLETQYF
CDR3nt: TGTGCCAGCAGCTTGTCTCTGGCGGGGCTGGTTTTAGAGACCCAGTACTTC
abundance: .
v_gene: TRBV7-9
d_gene: .
j_gene: TRBJ2-5

CDR3aa: CASSGSQRGGYTF
CDR3nt: TGCGCCAGCAGTGGCTCCCAGCGAGGAGGCTACACCTTC
abundance: .
v_gene: TRBV10-1
d_gene: .
j_gene: TRBJ1-2

CDR3aa: CASSLAAASGEKLFF
CDR3nt: TGTGCCAGCAGCTTGGCCGCCGCCTCCGGGGAAAAACTGTTTTTT
abundance: .
v_gene: TRBV5-4
d_gene: .
j_gene: TRBJ1-4

CDR3aa: CATSIGVQAKNIQYF
CDR3nt: TGTGCCACCAGCATCGGGGTTCAAGCCAAAAACATTCAGTACTTC
abundance: .
v_gene: TRBV15
d_gene: .
j_gene: TRBJ2-4

CDR3aa: CASSQEIAGGLPYEQYF
CDR3nt: TGCGCCAGCAGCCAAGAAATAGCGGGGGGGCTCCCCTACGAGCAGTACTTC
abundance: .
v_gene: TRBV4-1
d_gene: TRBD2
j_gene: TRBJ2-7

CDR3aa: CASSPWGLAGYNEQFF
CDR3nt: TGTGCCAGCAGTCCCTGGGGACTAGCGGGGTATAATGAGCAGTTCTTC
abundance: few
v_gene: TRBV28
d_gene: TRBD2
j_gene: TRBJ2-1

CDR3aa: CASSRGGQTDTQYF
CDR3nt: TGTGCCAGCAGTCGGGGGGGCCAGACAGATACGCAGTATTTT
abundance: .
v_gene: TRBV6-6
d_gene: TRBD2
j_gene: TRBJ2-3

CDR3aa: CASTPGQGRYGYTF
CDR3nt: TGTGCCAGCACCCCCGGACAGGGTCGTTATGGCTACACCTTC
abundance: once
v_gene: TRBV5-4
d_gene: TRBD1
j_gene: TRBJ1-2

CDR3aa: CASSSGLAALYNEQFF
CDR3nt: TGCGCCAGCAGCTCGGGACTAGCGGCACTCTACAATGAGCAGTTCTTC
abundance: .
v_gene: TRBV5-1
d_gene: TRBD2
j_gene: TRBJ2-1

CDR3aa: CASSPDRGSSEQYF
CDR3nt: TGTGCCAGCAGCCCGGACAGGGGTAGTAGCGAGCAGTACTTC
abundance: .
v_gene: TRBV5-4
d_gene: TRBD1
j_gene: TRBJ2-7

CDR3aa: CASSQVHRADYGYTF
CDR3nt: TGCGCCAGCAGCCAGGTACACAGGGCTGACTATGGCTACACCTTC
abundance: .
v_gene: TRBV4-1
d_gene: .
j_gene: TRBJ1-2

CDR3aa: CASSFGQENQKLFF
CDR3nt: TGTGCCAGCAGCTTCGGACAGGAGAATCAAAAACTGTTTTTT
abundance: .
v_gene: TRBV5-4
d_gene: TRBD1
j_gene: TRBJ1-4

CDR3aa: CASSLGSGGNQPQHF
CDR3nt: TGTGCCAGCAGTTTAGGGAGTGGGGGCAATCAGCCCCAGCATTTT
abundance: .
v_gene: TRBV28
d_gene: .
j_gene: TRBJ1-5

CDR3aa: CASSVAIERYNEQFF
CDR3nt: TGTGCCAGCAGCGTAGCTATCGAGAGATACAATGAGCAGTTCTTC
abundance: .
v_gene: TRBV9
d_gene: .
j_gene: TRBJ2-1

CDR3aa: CASSQDSPLGGPVADTQYF
CDR3nt: TGCGCCAGCAGCCAAGATTCGCCTCTGGGGGGGCCTGTGGCAGATACGCAGTATTTT
abundance: few
v_gene: TRBV4-3
d_gene: .
j_gene: TRBJ2-3

CDR3aa: CASSQGVGTASYGYTF
CDR3nt: TGTGCCAGCAGCCAAGGAGTAGGGACAGCTTCCTATGGCTACACCTTC
abundance: .
v_gene: TRBV14
d_gene: TRBD1
j_gene: TRBJ1-2

CDR3aa: CAITRGQGSYGYTF
CDR3nt: TGTGCCATCACTCGGGGACAGGGAAGCTATGGCTACACCTTC
abundance: .
v_gene: TRBV10-3
d_gene: TRBD1
j_gene: TRBJ1-2

CDR3aa: CASRSPGLAGGQVSNEQFF
CDR3nt: TGTGCCAGCAGGTCCCCGGGACTAGCGGGAGGTCAGGTAAGCAATGAGCAGTTCTTC
abundance: .
v_gene: TRBV12-1
d_gene: .
j_gene: TRBJ2-1

CDR3aa: CASSYAGLEYNEQFF
CDR3nt: TGTGCCAGCAGTTACGCGGGACTAGAGTACAATGAGCAGTTCTTC
abundance: .
v_gene: TRBV6-5
d_gene: TRBD2
j_gene: TRBJ2-1

CDR3aa: CASSLAFGRMNTEAFF
CDR3nt: TGTGCCAGCAGCTTGGCCTTTGGCCGAATGAACACTGAAGCTTTCTTT
abundance: .
v_gene: TRBV5-6
d_gene: .
j_gene: TRBJ1-1

CDR3aa: CASSETSGRASEQFF
CDR3nt: TGTGCCAGCAGTGAAACGAGCGGGAGGGCCTCTGAGCAGTTCTTC
abundance: .
v_gene: TRBV6-1
d_gene: TRBD2
j_gene: TRBJ2-1

CDR3aa: CASSSQGARVEAFF
CDR3nt: TGTGCCAGCAGCTCACAGGGGGCGCGTGTTGAAGCTTTCTTT
abundance: .
v_gene: TRBV7-9
d_gene: TRBD1
j_gene: TRBJ1-1

CDR3aa: CAISGTGTGLDEQYF
CDR3nt: TGTGCCATCAGTGGAACCGGGACAGGGCTCGACGAGCAGTACTTC
abundance: .
v_gene: TRBV10-3
d_gene: TRBD1
j_gene: TRBJ2-7

CDR3aa: CASSLLGAVRNTIYF
CDR3nt: TGTGCCAGCAGTTTACTAGGGGCAGTCCGAAACACCATATATTTT
abundance: .
v_gene: TRBV28
d_gene: .
j_gene: TRBJ1-3

CDR3aa: CASSVEEGLTEKLFF
CDR3nt: TGTGCCAGCAGCGTAGAAGAGGGACTCACTGAAAAACTGTTTTTT
abundance: .
v_gene: TRBV9
d_gene: .
j_gene: TRBJ1-4

CDR3aa: CASSLESLNMGQGVSHGYTF
CDR3nt: TGTGCCAGCAGCTTAGAATCGCTTAATATGGGACAGGGGGTTTCTCATGGCTACACCTTC
abundance: .
v_gene: TRBV11-2
d_gene: TRBD1
j_gene: TRBJ1-2